This TCR beta chain was recorded in a study of shared clonotypes between healthy human individuals. Study in general: For every donor, three CD4 naive, three CD4 memory, two CD8 naive and one CD8 memory plates were used. Study-level points and caveats: Even with large depth, rarefaction showed that sorted-subset sequencing was incomplete. The sole specimen, blood, was sampled, and tissue repertoires likely differ.

This CDR3 comprises 14 residues. Germline V gene data show CDR1 as SNHLY and CDR2 as FYNNEI. V shed 7 bases and J 2 bases; nucleotides not matched to a gene: 3. A deep-level run was used for the assay. Sequencing used immunoSEQ multiplex PCR; TCRdb keeps in-frame clones, though not all of them. Among more than 1,200,000 clones listed, approximately 98.5% were seen once. In the case of this clone: No antigen is known for it.

The gene calls are TRBV2 and TRBJ2-7, with TRBD2 matching 12 bases. The receptor comes from a man in his thirties or forties in good health. The source material was naive CD4+ T cells sorted from blood. Noted subset: CD45RA+ positively selected. The CDR3 bases are TGTGCCAGCATCCGACTAGCGGGAGCCTACGAGCAGTACTTC. As protein: CASIRLAGAYEQYF.